Listed below are T cell receptor beta chains from one sample, sequenced in a study of T cells in Graves' hyperthyroidism and ophthalmopathy. TCRdb reprocessed the multiplex PCR reads with MiXCR, giving one entry per CDR3 protein. The table includes hundreds of thousands of distinct CDR3 sequences, around 21% detected once. Input material: blood. The receptors shown here come from a man aged 25 to 40 with Graves' ophthalmopathy. Each CDR3 is given with its conserved first and last residue. A D gene is named only where the DNA matches it firmly. Rows give clone size only sometimes, using once, few, many, or a class for an expanded clone.

clone_size: many
j_call: TRBJ1-2
v_call: TRBV20-1
d_call: .
cdr3_aa: CSAKSRQYGYTF
cdr3_nt: TGCAGTGCAAAGAGCCGGCAGTATGGCTACACCTTC

clone_size: many
j_call: TRBJ2-2
v_call: TRBV7-8
d_call: TRBD2
cdr3_aa: CASSFGTSGRVPGELFF
cdr3_nt: TGTGCCAGCAGCTTTGGAACTAGCGGGAGGGTCCCCGGGGAGCTGTTTTTT

clone_size: .
j_call: TRBJ2-5
v_call: TRBV20-1
d_call: .
cdr3_aa: CSAREFQLDQETQYF
cdr3_nt: TGCAGTGCTAGAGAGTTTCAACTAGACCAAGAGACCCAGTACTTC

clone_size: few
j_call: TRBJ2-7
v_call: TRBV5-6
d_call: .
cdr3_aa: CASSFPGHVEQYF
cdr3_nt: TGTGCCAGCAGCTTTCCGGGACATGTCGAGCAGTACTTC

clone_size: once
j_call: TRBJ2-1
v_call: TRBV4-3
d_call: .
cdr3_aa: CASSQEGGDSEQFF
cdr3_nt: TGCGCCAGCAGCCAAGAGGGGGGAGACAGTGAGCAGTTCTTC

clone_size: .
j_call: TRBJ2-7
v_call: TRBV6-2/TRBV6-3
d_call: .
cdr3_aa: CASRRDVGYYEQYF
cdr3_nt: TGTGCCAGCAGGCGGGACGTTGGGTACTACGAGCAGTACTTC

clone_size: .
j_call: TRBJ2-7
v_call: TRBV6-2/TRBV6-3
d_call: TRBD1
cdr3_aa: CANSYPGTGYEQYF
cdr3_nt: TGTGCCAACAGTTACCCCGGGACAGGGTACGAGCAGTACTTC

clone_size: .
j_call: TRBJ1-1
v_call: TRBV10-3
d_call: .
cdr3_aa: CATNRALNTEAFF
cdr3_nt: TGTGCCACTAACAGGGCTCTAAACACTGAAGCTTTCTTT

clone_size: few
j_call: TRBJ1-4
v_call: TRBV6-1
d_call: TRBD1
cdr3_aa: CASRRQGSWEKLFF
cdr3_nt: TGTGCCAGCAGAAGACAGGGCTCGTGGGAAAAACTGTTTTTT

clone_size: .
j_call: TRBJ2-1
v_call: TRBV13
d_call: .
cdr3_aa: CASSNRERIYNEQFF
cdr3_nt: TGTGCCAGCAGCAACCGGGAGCGGATCTACAATGAGCAGTTCTTC

clone_size: many
j_call: TRBJ1-2
v_call: TRBV2
d_call: .
cdr3_aa: CASRIGGEGYTF
cdr3_nt: TGTGCCAGCAGGATCGGGGGTGAGGGCTACACCTTC

clone_size: .
j_call: TRBJ1-3
v_call: TRBV18
d_call: .
cdr3_aa: CASSAGRYSGNTIYF
cdr3_nt: TGTGCCAGCTCAGCCGGGAGATACTCTGGAAACACCATATATTTT

clone_size: .
j_call: TRBJ2-2
v_call: TRBV6-5
d_call: .
cdr3_aa: CASSYSGLELFF
cdr3_nt: TGTGCCAGCAGTTACTCAGGACTGGAGCTGTTTTTT

clone_size: few
j_call: TRBJ1-1
v_call: TRBV28
d_call: .
cdr3_aa: CASGETLNTEAFF
cdr3_nt: TGTGCCAGCGGAGAGACACTGAACACTGAAGCTTTCTTT

clone_size: once
j_call: TRBJ1-3
v_call: TRBV5-1
d_call: .
cdr3_aa: CASSFGGRSSGNTIYF
cdr3_nt: TGCGCCAGCAGCTTCGGGGGGCGTAGCTCTGGAAACACCATATATTTT

clone_size: few
j_call: TRBJ2-3
v_call: TRBV12-3/TRBV12-4
d_call: .
cdr3_aa: CASSLGWTGDTQYF
cdr3_nt: TGTGCCAGCAGTTTGGGATGGACTGGAGATACGCAGTATTTT

clone_size: .
j_call: TRBJ2-6
v_call: TRBV20-1
d_call: .
cdr3_aa: CSATLSGANVLTF
cdr3_nt: TGCAGTGCTACTCTCTCTGGGGCCAACGTCCTGACTTTC